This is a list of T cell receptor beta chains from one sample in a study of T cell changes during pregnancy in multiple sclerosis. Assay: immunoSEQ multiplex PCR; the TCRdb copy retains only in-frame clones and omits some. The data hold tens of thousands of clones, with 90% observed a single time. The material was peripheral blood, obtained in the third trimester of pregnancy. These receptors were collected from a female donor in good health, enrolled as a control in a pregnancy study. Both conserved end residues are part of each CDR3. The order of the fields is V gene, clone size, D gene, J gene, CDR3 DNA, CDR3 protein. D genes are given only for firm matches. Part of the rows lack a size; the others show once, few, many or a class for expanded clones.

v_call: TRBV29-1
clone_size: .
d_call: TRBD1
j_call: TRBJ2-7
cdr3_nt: TGCAGCGTTGGGCTAACAGGGGTTAGCGAGCAGTACTTC
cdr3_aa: CSVGLTGVSEQYF

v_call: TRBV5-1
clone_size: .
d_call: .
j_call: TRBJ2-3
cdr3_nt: TGCGCCAGCAGCTTGGCCCCCGGCACAGATACGCAGTATTTT
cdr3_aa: CASSLAPGTDTQYF

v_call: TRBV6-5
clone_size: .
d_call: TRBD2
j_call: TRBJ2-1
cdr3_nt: TGTGCCAGCAGTTTAAACGGGGGGAGCTCCTACAATGAGCAGTTCTTC
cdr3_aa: CASSLNGGSSYNEQFF

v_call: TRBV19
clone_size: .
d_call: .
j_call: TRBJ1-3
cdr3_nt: TGTGCCAGTAGTATTGGGAGGGTGCTCTCTGGAAACACCATATATTTT
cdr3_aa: CASSIGRVLSGNTIYF

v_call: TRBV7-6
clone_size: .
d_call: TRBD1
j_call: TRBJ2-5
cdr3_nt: TGTGCCAGCAGCTTAGTGCCGACAGGGAAAGAGACCCAGTACTTC
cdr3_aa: CASSLVPTGKETQYF

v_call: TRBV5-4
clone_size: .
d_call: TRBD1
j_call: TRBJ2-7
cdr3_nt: TGTGCCAGCAGCTTGACCCCGACAGGGGGAGGAACCTACGAGCAGTACTTC
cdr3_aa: CASSLTPTGGGTYEQYF

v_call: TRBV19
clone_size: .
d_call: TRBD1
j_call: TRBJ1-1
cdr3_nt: TGTGCCAGTACCAAATTCGGACAGGTGAACACTGAAGCTTTCTTT
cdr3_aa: CASTKFGQVNTEAFF

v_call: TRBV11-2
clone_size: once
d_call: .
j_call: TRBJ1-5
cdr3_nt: TGTGCCAGCAGCTTAGCAGTCAAGCAGCCCCAGCATTTT
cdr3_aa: CASSLAVKQPQHF

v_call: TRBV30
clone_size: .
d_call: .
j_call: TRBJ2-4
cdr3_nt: TGTGCCTGGAGGGGGGGGCTGGACATTCAGTACTTC
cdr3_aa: CAWRGGLDIQYF

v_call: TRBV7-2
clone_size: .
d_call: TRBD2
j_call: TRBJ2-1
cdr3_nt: TGTGCCAGCAGCCTCCAGCGGGAGTCATACAATGAGCAGTTCTTC
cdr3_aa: CASSLQRESYNEQFF

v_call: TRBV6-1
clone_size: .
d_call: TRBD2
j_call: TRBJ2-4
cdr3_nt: TGTGCCAGCAGTGACGAGGCCCTGACTAGCGGGAGCGCCAAAAACATTCAGTACTTC
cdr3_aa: CASSDEALTSGSAKNIQYF

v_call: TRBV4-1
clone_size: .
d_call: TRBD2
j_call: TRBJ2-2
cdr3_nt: TGCGCCAGCAGTCTTCTAGCGGGAGAGGTCGGGGAGCTGTTTTTT
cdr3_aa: CASSLLAGEVGELFF

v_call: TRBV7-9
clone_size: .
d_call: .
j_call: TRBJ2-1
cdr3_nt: TGTGCCAGCAGCTTAAGCCAGGGACTTCCCCTCGATGAGCAGTTCTTC
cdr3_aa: CASSLSQGLPLDEQFF

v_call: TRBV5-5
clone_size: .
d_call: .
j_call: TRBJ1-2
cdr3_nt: TGTGCCAGCAGCTTGGAAGCGACAGACTATGGCTACACCTTC
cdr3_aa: CASSLEATDYGYTF

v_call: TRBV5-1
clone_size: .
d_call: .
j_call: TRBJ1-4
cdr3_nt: TGCGCCAGCAGCTTGGGGGACAAAAAACTGTTTTTT
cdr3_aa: CASSLGDKKLFF

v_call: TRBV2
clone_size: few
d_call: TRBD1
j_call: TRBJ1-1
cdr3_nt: TGTGCCAGCAGTGGTGGGGAATACGGGACAGGGCGGTTAGCTTTCTTT
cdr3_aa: CASSGGEYGTGRLAFF

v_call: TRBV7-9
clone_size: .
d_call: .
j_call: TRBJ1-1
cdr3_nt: TGTGCCAGCACCGGCGGGGTTAACACTGAAGCTTTCTTT
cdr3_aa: CASTGGVNTEAFF

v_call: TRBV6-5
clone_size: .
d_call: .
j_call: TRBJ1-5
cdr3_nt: TGTGCCAGCTCTCCCGGGGAGGGTGGGCAGCCCCAGCATTTT
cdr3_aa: CASSPGEGGQPQHF